These 29 T cell receptor beta chains share one sample of origin, sequenced in a study of blood T cell repertoires in COVID-19. Profiling relied on immunoSEQ multiplex PCR, and the TCRdb table lists in-frame clones only, not all of them. The sample lists roughly 250,000 clones, approximately 86% seen once, with roughly 0.87% in the top ten. Sequencing was performed on peripheral blood. Receptors originate from a human donor with COVID-19, enrolled during active disease. The donor label of this sample is uncertain.

V is TRBV9 and J is TRBJ2-7, with 11 bases identical to TRBD2. The trim removed 2 bases at V and 5 bases at J, leaving 15 bases unmatched. In germline, CDR1 is SGDLS, CDR2 YYNGEE. There are 18 residues in the CDR3. The DNA of the CDR3 is TGTGCCAGCAGCGTCAGTGTTGTAGCGGGAGGGCCGGGTGACGAGCAGTACTTC. Its protein product is CASSVSVVAGGPGDEQYF. The variable domain in full, with the rest retrieved from reference TRBV9 and TRBJ2-7, is DSGVTQTPKHLITATGQRVTLRCSPRSGDLSVYWYQQSLDQGLQFLIQYYNGEERAKGNILERFSAQQFPDLHSELNLSSLELGDSALYFCASSVSVVAGGPGDEQYFGPGTRLTVT.

This chain joins TRBV28 and TRBJ1-1; D is possibly TRBD1 (5 bases). Trimming stripped 8 bases from V and 3 bases from J, with 16 bases between. Germline CDR1 MDHEN, CDR2 SYDVKM. The length of the CDR3 is 14 residues. In nucleotides, the CDR3 is TGTGCCAGCGGACGCCGCCAGGGTTACACTGAAGCTTTCTTT. This sequence encodes CASGRRQGYTEAFF.

The chain links TRBV19 to TRBJ1-1; possibly TRBD1 for D (6 bases). This CDR3 contains 10 residues. V lost 8 bases and J 10 bases, leaving 11 bases between the germline ends. CDR1 is LNHDA, CDR2 SQIVND, per germline (reference sequence). CDR3 DNA sequence: TGTGCCAGTTTTCGGGGGGCAGCTTTCTTT. The encoded protein is CASFRGAAFF.

This chain uses TRBV28 with TRBJ1-6; no reliable D call. The CDR3 has 15 residues. V lost 5 bases and J lost 0, with 8 bases in between. Germline CDR1 MDHEN, CDR2 SYDVKM. This CDR3 is CASSPPHSYNSPLHF. The CDR3 DNA follows: TGTGCCAGCAGTCCCCCCCACTCCTATAATTCACCCCTCCACTTT.

V usage is TRBV10-3 and J usage is TRBJ1-2, with a possible D match to TRBD1 (5 bases). With 2 bases removed from V and 8 bases from J, the gap between germline ends came to 18 bases. Per germline, CDR1 ENHRY and CDR2 SYGVKD. This CDR3 comprises 15 residues. Here the CDR3 reads CAISELGGEEKGYTF. Written as DNA, the CDR3 is TGTGCCATCAGTGAGCTGGGGGGTGAGGAGAAGGGCTACACCTTC.

This clone was seen once. V is TRBV6-2 or TRBV6-3 and J is TRBJ2-5; 11 nucleotides line up with TRBD2. V was pared by 5 bases and J by 2 bases, with 4 bases of the junction left unmatched. The CDR3 runs to 15 residues. Germline V CDR1 and CDR2: MNHEY, SVGEGT. The CDR3 sequence: CASSTRLAGQETQYF. CDR3 DNA: TGTGCCAGCAGTACCAGACTAGCGGGGCAAGAGACCCAGTACTTC.

This chain connects TRBV27 to TRBJ1-2, with TRBD1 identical over 10 bases. V lost 6 bases, J lost 6 bases, and 4 bases stayed unmatched. The germline V gene encodes CDR1 MNHEY and CDR2 SMNVEV (reference sequence). There are 13 residues in the CDR3. Here the CDR3 reads CASRTGGLNGYTF. The DNA of the CDR3 is TGTGCCAGCAGGACAGGGGGCCTGAATGGCTACACCTTC.

The chain combines TRBV30 with TRBJ2-7; D uncertain. The CDR3 is made up of 10 amino acids. Between the trimmed V and J ends, which lost 0 bases and 5 bases, there was a span of 2 bases. Per germline, CDR1 GTSNPN and CDR2 SVGIG (reference sequence). This CDR3 reads CAWSVNEQYF. CDR3 DNA sequence: TGTGCCTGGAGTGTCAACGAGCAGTACTTC.

This clone was seen a handful of times. The junction and the germline gene differ at one end; a read error may be behind it. The rearrangement links TRBV7-7 to TRBJ2-5; D is undetermined. Germline V gene data show CDR1 as SSHAT and CDR2 as FNYEAQ (reference sequence). The CDR3 has 15 amino acids. For the CDR3, the DNA is TGTGCTAGCAGCTTATCACCGCGGTCTCAAGAGACCCAGTACTTC. This sequence encodes CASSLSPRSQETQYF. Drawing the rest from reference TRBV7-7 and TRBJ2-5, the complete variable domain is GAGVSQSPRYKVTKRGQDVTLRCDPISSHATLYWYQQALGQGPEFLTYFNYEAQPDKSGLPSDRFSAERPEGSISTLTIQRTEQRDSAMYRCASSLSPRSQETQYFGPGTRLLVL.

This clone has at least ten counts. This chain joins TRBV4-1 and TRBJ2-1, with TRBD2 identical over 8 bases. The CDR3 covers 17 residues. The germline V gene has CDR1 MGHRA and CDR2 YSYEKL. The V segment lost 2 bases and the J segment 5 bases; nucleotides outside the gene matches: 11. For the CDR3, the DNA is TGCGCCAGCAGCCAAAGCCGACTAAGCGGGAGTAACAATGAGCAGTTCTTC. Its protein product is CASSQSRLSGSNNEQFF.

The chain is built from TRBV7-2 and TRBJ1-2; possibly TRBD1 for D (6 bases). The CDR3 runs 15 residues. V shed 7 bases and J shed 4 bases, with 19 bases lying between them. Germline CDR1 is SGHTA and CDR2 is FQGNSA. CDR3 in amino acids: CASNLWAGQIYGYTF. DNA of the CDR3: TGTGCCAGCAATCTATGGGCCGGACAGATCTATGGCTACACCTTC.

This chain connects TRBV19 to TRBJ1-5; D unresolved. From germline, CDR1 is LNHDA and CDR2 SQIVND (reference sequence). Trimming stripped 6 bases from V and 0 bases from J, with 9 bases between. This CDR3 is built from 14 residues. The DNA for the CDR3 is TGTGCCAGTAGGCCCCGGGATAGCAATCAGCCCCAGCATTTT. It yields the protein CASRPRDSNQPQHF. Filled out from reference TRBV19 and TRBJ1-5, the complete variable domain reads DGGITQSPKYLFRKEGQNVTLSCEQNLNHDAMYWYRQDPGQGLRLIYYSQIVNDFQKGDIAEGYSVSREKKESFPLTVTSAQKNPTAFYLCASRPRDSNQPQHFGDGTRLSIL.

The chain uses TRBV27 and TRBJ2-3; the D is unclear. This CDR3 contains 13 residues. CDR1 is MNHEY and CDR2 is SMNVEV in the germline V gene (reference sequence). V lost 0 bases, J lost 7 bases, and 8 bases lay in between. In DNA form, the CDR3 reads TGTGCCAGCAGTTTATCGTATAGATATACGCAGTATTTT. It encodes CASSLSYRYTQYF.

This clone has only one observation. The V call is TRBV19, the J call TRBJ1-6; 8 bases are shared with TRBD1. The J segment lost 9 bases and the V segment lost 4 bases, leaving 8 bases of the junction unmatched. Germline V gene lookup returns CDR1 LNHDA and CDR2 SQIVND (reference sequence). This CDR3 region has 15 residues. The chain's CDR3 is CASSTQGADISPLHF. Written as DNA, the CDR3 is TGTGCCAGTAGTACCCAGGGGGCCGACATTTCACCCCTCCACTTT.

This clone was detected a few times. CDR3 residues: CASGEGREAFF. The CDR3 region has the DNA TGTGCTAGTGGTGAGGGTCGTGAAGCTTTCTTT. This chain uses TRBV12-5 with TRBJ1-1; no definite D call. V lost 5 bases and J lost 7, with 8 bases in between. Per the germline V gene, CDR1 is LGHNT and CDR2 is FRNRAP. The CDR3 is 11 residues long.

The V gene is TRBV9, the J gene TRBJ1-1; TRBD1 might be the D (5 bases). CDR3 length equals 15 residues. The V end lost 3 bases, the J end lost 3 bases, and 15 bases lay between the germline ends. From germline, CDR1 is SGDLS and CDR2 YYNGEE. The CDR3 is CASSAEVGADTEAFF. CDR3 in DNA: TGTGCCAGCAGCGCCGAAGTAGGGGCGGACACTGAAGCTTTCTTT.

V usage is TRBV28 and J usage is TRBJ1-2, with D unclear. Deletions cut 10 bases from V and 4 bases from J, with 13 bases between. This CDR3 is 12 amino acids long. Germline CDR1 is MDHEN and CDR2 is SYDVKM. CDR3 DNA sequence: TGTGCCACCCGTGAGGCCGGCTATGGCTACACCTTC. Protein sequence: CATREAGYGYTF.

The chain carries TRBV5-1 and TRBJ2-6; D perhaps matches TRBD1 (5 bases). The germline V gene has CDR1 SGHRS and CDR2 YFSETQ. Trimming took 1 base from V and 3 from J, leaving 11 bases between them. The CDR3 extends over 16 amino acids. The CDR3 loop is CASSLTGLGGANVLTF. CDR3 in DNA: TGCGCCAGCAGCTTGACAGGTTTGGGTGGGGCCAACGTCCTGACTTTC.

This clone was seen only a few times. The chain uses TRBV12-2 and TRBJ2-7; the listed D gene, TRBD2, was not tested against the DNA. TRBV12-2 is a pseudogene. The CDR3 length is 15 residues. The CDR3 DNA reads TGTGCAAGTCGCTTTGTGACGGGTAGGACCTACGAGCAGTACTTC. Translation gives CASRFVTGRTYEQYF.

The chain carries TRBV29-1 and TRBJ2-3, with 14 positions matching TRBD2. The CDR3 covers 13 residues. With 3 bases clipped from V and 8 bases from J, the junction kept 1 base outside the gene matches. Germline CDR1 and CDR2: SQVTM and ANQGSEA. Here the CDR3 DNA reads TGCAGCGTTGACGGGACTAGCGGGAGTACGCAGTATTTT. Translation gives CSVDGTSGSTQYF.

This CDR3 reads CASSLVRDSGNGYTF. The CDR3 DNA reads TGTGCCAGCAGCTTAGTGCGGGACTCGGGGAATGGCTACACCTTC. This rearrangement joins TRBV7-2 to TRBJ1-2; D might be TRBD1 (5 bases). The CDR3 is 15 residues long. Germline CDR1 reads SGHTA; CDR2 reads FQGNSA. V was shortened by 1 base and J by 6 bases, with 15 bases between the two germline ends.

Only a few counts were recorded for this clone. The rearrangement uses TRBV6-5 and TRBJ2-5, with 9 bases lining up with TRBD1. Germline V CDR1 and CDR2: MNHEY, SVGAGI. Trimming removed 6 bases from V and 1 base from J; junction bases left unmatched: 6. CDR3 length: 15 amino acids. CDR3 loop: CASRPGTGLQETQYF. CDR3 in DNA: TGTGCCAGCAGACCCGGGACAGGGCTCCAAGAGACCCAGTACTTC.

V is TRBV5-1 and J is TRBJ2-2; weak D call: TRBD1 (5 bases). The V and J ends lost 0 bases and 7 bases respectively, with 10 bases between them. This CDR3 is built from 14 residues. The germline gives CDR1 SGHRS, CDR2 YFSETQ. The CDR3 protein is CASSLVPRGGELFF. The CDR3 nucleotides are TGCGCCAGCAGCTTGGTACCTAGGGGCGGGGAGCTGTTTTTT. Filled out from reference TRBV5-1 and TRBJ2-2, the complete variable domain reads KAGVTQTPRYLIKTRGQQVTLSCSPISGHRSVSWYQQTPGQGLQFLFEYFSETQRNKGNFPGRFSGRQFSNSRSEMNVSTLELGDSALYLCASSLVPRGGELFFGEGSRLTVL.

V usage is TRBV2 and J usage is TRBJ1-1, with 7 bases fitting TRBD1. The CDR3 totals 14 residues. With V trimmed by 5 bases and J by 4 bases, 7 bases remained unmatched. The germline V gene has CDR1 SNHLY and CDR2 FYNNEI. The CDR3 sequence: CASSTQGLVTEAFF. The DNA of the CDR3 is TGTGCCAGCAGTACACAGGGGCTGGTCACTGAAGCTTTCTTT.

V is TRBV6-5 and J is TRBJ1-1; D not resolved. The CDR3 has 12 residues. Trimming shortened V by 2 bases and J by 5 bases, and 6 bases separated the two germline ends. Germline V gives CDR1 MNHEY, CDR2 SVGAGI. CDR3 nucleotides: TGTGCCAGCAGTTACGGGCGTACTGAAGCTTTCTTT. Translated, it gives CASSYGRTEAFF.

This chain uses TRBV10-3 with TRBJ2-2; TRBD2 is a possible D gene (5 bases). The germline gives CDR1 ENHRY, CDR2 SYGVKD. Trimming pared 4 bases from V and 1 base from J, leaving 7 bases between. This CDR3 has 14 residues. The CDR3 nucleotides are TGTGCCATCAGTGCAGCGGTGAACACCGGGGAGCTGTTTTTT. Protein product: CAISAAVNTGELFF.

The J gene is TRBJ1-1, the V gene TRBV18; tentatively, D is TRBD1 (5 bases). This CDR3 is built from 16 residues. In germline, CDR1 is KGHSH, CDR2 LQKENI. Trimming removed 1 base from V and 5 bases from J, with 17 bases in between. The chain's CDR3 is CASSPLGGVGRTEAFF. CDR3 in DNA: TGTGCCAGCTCACCACTAGGAGGGGTGGGTAGGACTGAAGCTTTCTTT.

The rearrangement links TRBV7-9 to TRBJ2-6; D remains ambiguous. Germline V gene data show CDR1 as SEHNR and CDR2 as FQNEAQ (reference sequence). V lost 6 bases and J 4 bases, leaving 13 bases between the germline ends. The CDR3 spans 15 residues. As DNA, the CDR3 is TGTGCCAGCAGGATACAATCCGCCGGGGCCAACGTCCTGACTTTC. This encodes CASRIQSAGANVLTF. Complete variable domain (other parts from reference TRBV7-9 and TRBJ2-6): DTGVSQNPRHKITKRGQNVTFRCDPISEHNRLYWYRQTLGQGPEFLTYFQNEAQLEKSRLLSDRFSAERPKGSFSTLEIQRTEQGDSAMYLCASRIQSAGANVLTFGAGSRLTVL.

This sequence joins TRBV5-1 and TRBJ2-7, with 7 bases aligning to TRBD2. CDR1 is SGHRS and CDR2 is YFSETQ in the germline V gene. The J segment lost 0 bases and the V segment lost 4 bases, leaving 4 bases of the junction unmatched. The CDR3 extends over 14 amino acids. The CDR3 region is CASSPPSGSYEQYF. CDR3 coding DNA: TGCGCCAGCAGCCCCCCTAGCGGCTCCTACGAGCAGTACTTC.